One and the same sample provided the 28 T cell receptor beta chains below, sequenced in a study of blood T cell repertoires in COVID-19. Produced via immunoSEQ multiplex PCR; TCRdb's table is partial and in-frame only. Of approximately 290,000 clones listed, almost 90% are singletons. The sequenced sample consisted of PBMCs or T cells enriched from blood (not recorded which). The receptors shown here come from a woman aged 18-29 years with acute COVID-19.

V is TRBV27 and J is TRBJ1-2; D is possibly TRBD1 (6 bases). V lost 3 bases and J 0 bases, leaving 8 bases between the germline ends. This CDR3 contains 14 residues. Per germline, CDR1 MNHEY and CDR2 SMNVEV (reference sequence). CDR3 sequence: CASSLDRANYGYTF. The CDR3, as DNA: TGTGCCAGCAGTTTGGACAGAGCTAACTATGGCTACACCTTC.

The chain has TRBV28 and TRBJ2-1, with unresolved D. CDR3 size: 11 residues. Per the germline V gene, CDR1 is MDHEN and CDR2 is SYDVKM. Trimming took off 7 bases at V and 10 bases at J, with 11 bases between the two ends. The CDR3 region is CASNSRAEQFF. CDR3 nucleotide sequence: TGTGCCAGCAACTCTAGAGCGGAGCAGTTCTTC.

The J gene is TRBJ2-1, the V gene TRBV27, with 7 nucleotides matching TRBD1. The CDR3 spans 15 residues. The germline V gene encodes CDR1 MNHEY and CDR2 SMNVEV (reference sequence). Unmatched junction bases numbered 10, after V lost 5 bases and J lost 6 bases. Written as DNA, the CDR3 is TGTGCCAGCAGTCCCCTTACAGGGGAAGGCAATGAGCAGTTCTTC. This gives the protein CASSPLTGEGNEQFF.

This sequence joins TRBV7-9 and TRBJ1-2, with 8 nucleotides matching TRBD1. The CDR3 runs 14 residues. The V segment lost 7 bases and the J segment 4 bases; nucleotides outside the gene matches: 8. Per the germline V gene, CDR1 is SEHNR and CDR2 is FQNEAQ (reference sequence). CDR3 residues: CASNWQGAGYGYTF. CDR3 bases: TGTGCCAGCAACTGGCAGGGGGCAGGCTATGGCTACACCTTC.

The chain is built from TRBV27 and TRBJ1-5, with TRBD1 as a possible D gene (6 bases). Trimming took off 5 bases at V and 4 bases at J, with 15 bases between the two ends. The V gene's germline CDR1 is MNHEY and CDR2 SMNVEV (reference sequence). The CDR3 loop spans 15 amino acids. CDR3 DNA: TGTGCCAGCAGTCCACAGGGAGAGGAGAATCAGCCCCAGCATTTT. It translates to CASSPQGEENQPQHF.

The table lists this clone with a few counts. The chain has TRBV21-1 and TRBJ2-2; the D call in the table, TRBD2, was not verified against the DNA. TRBV21-1 has pseudogene status. The CDR3 extends over 13 amino acids. CDR3 loop: CASSPRAAGELFF. The CDR3 DNA is TGTGCCAGCAGCCCCCGAGCGGCCGGGGAGCTGTTTTTT.

The J gene is TRBJ2-2, the V gene TRBV3-1 (or the pseudogene TRBV3-2); TRBD2 matches 11 bases. V was clipped by 6 bases and J by 2 bases; unmatched bases: 2. Germline lookup yields CDR1 LGHDT and CDR2 YNNKEL (reference sequence). The CDR3 extends over 15 amino acids. The CDR3 loop is CASRLAGVNTGELFF. CDR3 nucleotide sequence: TGTGCCAGCAGACTAGCGGGAGTAAACACCGGGGAGCTGTTTTTT.

This chain connects TRBV14 to TRBJ1-2; 10 positions agree with TRBD1. The junction had 2 bases not matched to a gene; V was cut back by 3 bases and J by 1 base. The CDR3 loop spans 15 amino acids. Germline assignment: CDR1 SGHDN and CDR2 FVKESK. The CDR3 reads CASSHRDRGNYGYTF. In DNA form, the CDR3 reads TGTGCCAGCAGCCACCGGGACAGGGGTAACTATGGCTACACCTTC.

J is TRBJ2-3 and V is TRBV30; TRBD1 agrees at 8 bases. V lost 2 bases and J lost 4; bases outside the gene matches: 8. Germline CDR1 is GTSNPN and CDR2 is SVGIG (reference sequence). The CDR3 sequence is 15 residues long. The DNA for the CDR3 is TGTGCCTGGAGTACAGGGGGGAAAGGGGCAGATACGCAGTATTTT. Encoded protein: CAWSTGGKGADTQYF.

The rearrangement links TRBV28 to TRBJ2-6; D not resolved. V lost 8 bases and J lost 0, with 2 bases in between. Germline loops: CDR1 MDHEN, CDR2 SYDVKM. There are 12 residues in the CDR3. In nucleotides, the CDR3 is TGTGCCAGCTACTCTGGGGCCAACGTCCTGACTTTC. Encoded protein: CASYSGANVLTF.

J is TRBJ1-3 and V is TRBV24-1; D gene uncertain. Germline CDR1 KGHDR, CDR2 SFDVKD. CDR3 size: 16 residues. Trimming took off 7 bases at V and 0 bases at J, with 15 bases between the two ends. This CDR3 reads CATREVRKSSGNTIYF. The DNA for the CDR3 is TGTGCCACCAGAGAGGTCCGTAAGAGCTCTGGAAACACCATATATTTT.

In this sample, this clone turned up once. V and J are TRBV11-3 and TRBJ2-1, with 10 bases identical to TRBD1. Losses at the gene ends were 8 bases for V and 6 bases for J; bases not matched to a gene: 1. The CDR3 consists of 12 residues. Per germline, CDR1 SGHNT and CDR2 YENEEA. The CDR3 sequence is CASGDRGNEQFF. CDR3 sequence (DNA): TGTGCCAGCGGGGACAGGGGCAATGAGCAGTTCTTC. The full variable domain, its missing parts supplied by reference TRBV11-3 and TRBJ2-1, is EAGVVQSPRYKIIEKKQPVAFWCNPISGHNTLYWYLQNLGQGPELLIRYENEEAVDDSQLPKDRFSAERLKGVDSTLKIQPAELGDSAVYLCASGDRGNEQFFGPGTRLTVL.

This sequence joins TRBV3-1 (or the pseudogene TRBV3-2) and TRBJ1-3; 7 nucleotides agree with TRBD1. The CDR3 sequence is 16 residues long. J lost 1 base, V lost 0 bases, and 3 bases had no gene match. Germline V lookup: CDR1 LGHDT, CDR2 YNNKEL (reference sequence). CDR3 nucleotides: TGTGCCAGCAGCCAAGATCCAGGGGGATCTGGAAACACCATATATTTT. Translated, it gives CASSQDPGGSGNTIYF.

This chain joins TRBV5-1 and TRBJ2-2, with 11 positions matching TRBD1. The CDR3 spans 16 residues. Germline CDR1 and CDR2: SGHRS and YFSETQ. Trimming removed 3 bases from V and 4 bases from J; junction bases left unmatched: 5. The DNA for the CDR3 is TGCGCCAGCAGCTGGACAGGGGGCGTGGGCACCGGGGAGCTGTTTTTT. Its translation is CASSWTGGVGTGELFF. Filled out from reference TRBV5-1 and TRBJ2-2, the complete variable domain reads KAGVTQTPRYLIKTRGQQVTLSCSPISGHRSVSWYQQTPGQGLQFLFEYFSETQRNKGNFPGRFSGRQFSNSRSEMNVSTLELGDSALYLCASSWTGGVGTGELFFGEGSRLTVL.

The chain has TRBV2 and TRBJ2-3, with D possibly being TRBD2 (6 bases). Germline CDR1 is SNHLY and CDR2 is FYNNEI. This CDR3 contains 12 residues. Trimming cost V 10 bases and J 5 bases, with 13 bases left between them. The CDR3 sequence: CATGVGGDTQYF. The CDR3 DNA reads as TGTGCCACCGGGGTGGGGGGAGATACGCAGTATTTT.

V is TRBV5-8 and J is TRBJ1-2; maybe TRBD1 (5 bases). Germline V gives CDR1 SGHTS, CDR2 YDEGEE. This CDR3 region has 13 residues. The ends were cut back, 4 bases at V and 3 bases at J, with 10 bases in the middle. CDR3 sequence reads: CASSQKGYYGYTF. CDR3 coding DNA: TGTGCCAGCAGCCAGAAGGGGTACTATGGCTACACCTTC.

The chain has TRBV28 and TRBJ1-2, with a possible D match to TRBD1 (6 bases). The germline V gene has CDR1 MDHEN and CDR2 SYDVKM. V was cut by 6 bases and J by 0 bases, with 14 bases left in between. This CDR3 has 15 amino acids. CDR3 nucleotide sequence: TGTGCCAGCAGACAGGGCCAAAGCGCTAACTATGGCTACACCTTC. Its protein product is CASRQGQSANYGYTF.

Here the CDR3 reads CASSDLLGGDNEQFF. Written as DNA, the CDR3 is TGTGCCAGCAGCGACCTCCTGGGGGGGGACAATGAGCAGTTCTTC. This rearrangement joins TRBV9 to TRBJ2-1, with 7 bases matching TRBD2. Per the germline V gene, CDR1 is SGDLS and CDR2 is YYNGEE. This CDR3 region has 15 residues. With V trimmed by 3 bases and J by 5 bases, 8 bases remained unmatched.

The chain carries TRBV9 and TRBJ2-1, with 10 bases lining up with TRBD2. CDR1 is SGDLS, CDR2 YYNGEE, per germline. With 3 bases clipped from V and 8 bases from J, the junction kept 8 bases outside the gene matches. The CDR3 consists of 15 residues. The CDR3 loop is CASSGSGRPLDEQFF. In nucleotides, the CDR3 is TGTGCCAGCAGCGGTAGCGGGAGGCCCTTAGATGAGCAGTTCTTC.

The chain is built from TRBV12-3 or TRBV12-4 and TRBJ2-1; the D is unclear. The CDR3 has 13 residues. V shed 2 bases and J shed 9 bases, with 11 bases lying between them. The CDR3 protein is CASSLNELTEQFF. The CDR3 nucleotides read TGTGCCAGCAGTTTAAACGAGCTCACTGAGCAGTTCTTC.

The chain employs TRBV27 and TRBJ2-1; 15 bases agree with TRBD2. V dropped 4 bases and J dropped 0; count of bases not matched to a gene: 7. This CDR3 is 19 amino acids long. The germline CDR1 and CDR2 sequences are MNHEY and SMNVEV (reference sequence). CDR3: CASSSLGLAGGRSYNEQFF. The CDR3 DNA reads as TGTGCCAGCAGTTCCCTAGGACTAGCGGGAGGGCGCTCCTACAATGAGCAGTTCTTC.

The CDR3 region is CASSGPGLGPGELFF. The CDR3 DNA sequence: TGTGCCAGCAGCGGTCCGGGACTAGGTCCGGGGGAGCTGTTTTTT. The V and J genes are TRBV7-9 and TRBJ2-2; TRBD2 matches 8 bases. Germline values: CDR1 SEHNR, CDR2 FQNEAQ (reference sequence). V lost 5 bases and J lost 8; bases outside the gene matches: 10. The CDR3 runs to 15 residues. Combining the CDR3 with reference TRBV7-9 and TRBJ2-2 gives the whole variable domain DTGVSQNPRHKITKRGQNVTFRCDPISEHNRLYWYRQTLGQGPEFLTYFQNEAQLEKSRLLSDRFSAERPKGSFSTLEIQRTEQGDSAMYLCASSGPGLGPGELFFGEGSRLTVL.

In DNA form, the CDR3 reads TGTGCCAGCAAGATTACGGGAGATCCGTACAATGAGCAGTTCTTC. It specifies CASKITGDPYNEQFF. This sequence joins TRBV7-3 and TRBJ2-1; a weak D match, TRBD2 (6 bases). Germline V gene data show CDR1 as SGHTA and CDR2 as FQGTGA. V lost 7 bases and J lost 4, with 17 bases in between. This CDR3 spans 15 amino acids.

The chain couples TRBV11-2 to TRBJ2-1; perhaps TRBD2 as D (5 bases). V lost 4 bases to trimming and J lost 5 bases, with 12 bases between them. The germline V gene has CDR1 SGHAT and CDR2 FQNNGV. The CDR3 has 14 amino acids. CDR3 protein: CASSSYAGDNEQFF. The CDR3 nucleotides read TGTGCCAGCAGCTCCTACGCGGGTGACAATGAGCAGTTCTTC.

The genes are TRBV5-1 and TRBJ2-1; 10 nucleotides line up with TRBD1. V trimming: 4 bases; J trimming: 9 bases; junction bases outside the gene matches: 10. Per germline, CDR1 SGHRS and CDR2 YFSETQ. The CDR3 runs 15 residues. Written as DNA, the CDR3 is TGCGCCAGCAGCATCGGGACAGGGGCAATTGGTGAGCAGTTCTTC. This sequence encodes CASSIGTGAIGEQFF.

The gene calls are TRBV28 and TRBJ1-2; TRBD1 is a possible D gene (6 bases). CDR3 length: 14 amino acids. The V end was cut by 5 bases, the J end by 6 bases, with 16 bases between. The germline CDR1 and CDR2 sequences are MDHEN and SYDVKM. The CDR3 region is CASSLRGFGNGYTF. The CDR3 region has the DNA TGTGCCAGCAGTCTGAGGGGGTTCGGTAATGGCTACACCTTC.

The V and J genes are TRBV27 and TRBJ1-2; no clear D gene. V lost 6 bases to trimming and J lost 0 bases, with 8 bases between them. The CDR3 consists of 13 residues. Germline CDR1 and CDR2: MNHEY and SMNVEV (reference sequence). The CDR3 coding sequence is TGTGCCAGCAGGTTCACAGCTAACTATGGCTACACCTTC. Amino acids: CASRFTANYGYTF.

The chain joins TRBV11-2 to TRBJ1-1; D ambiguous. Germline lookup yields CDR1 SGHAT and CDR2 FQNNGV. CDR3 length: 14 amino acids. Trimming pared 1 base from V and 2 bases from J, leaving 8 bases between. DNA for the CDR3: TGTGCCAGCAGCTTAGGGGCAGCTAACACTGAAGCTTTCTTT. It specifies CASSLGAANTEAFF. Based on the CDR3 plus reference TRBV11-2 and TRBJ1-1, the full variable domain is EAGVAQSPRYKIIEKRQSVAFWCNPISGHATLYWYQQILGQGPKLLIQFQNNGVVDDSQLPKDRFSAERLKGVDSTLKIQPAKLEDSAVYLCASSLGAANTEAFFGQGTRLTVV.